These 27 T cell receptor beta chains originate from one sample sequenced in a study of OX40 agonist ivuxolimab in advanced cancers. The method was immunoSEQ multiplex PCR; TCRdb's version includes in-frame clones alone and lacks a portion of them. The sample lists fewer than 85,000 clones; 65% to 85% were seen once. Sample: CD4+ or CD8+ T cells sorted from blood, taken in a trial of the OX40 agonist ivuxolimab. The receptor set was obtained from an adult with an advanced solid tumor such as melanoma, head and neck, liver or kidney cancer.

This chain joins TRBV18 and TRBJ2-5, with TRBD1 as a possible D gene (5 bases). Germline loops: CDR1 KGHSH, CDR2 LQKENI. The CDR3 length is 17 residues. Trimming left V 3 bases short and J 3 bases short, with 20 bases between. CDR3 in DNA: TGTGCCAGCTCACCGCGACAAACAGGACCTTTAGAAGAGACCCAGTACTTC. Protein sequence: CASSPRQTGPLEETQYF.

The chain has TRBV28 and TRBJ2-3, with 10 nucleotides matching TRBD2. The CDR3 is made up of 17 amino acids. Germline CDR1 MDHEN, CDR2 SYDVKM. V was pared by 5 bases and J by 2 bases, with 10 bases of the junction left unmatched. This CDR3 reads CASSPGRLAGVTDTQYF. In DNA, the CDR3 is TGTGCCAGCAGTCCCGGGCGCCTAGCGGGAGTCACAGATACGCAGTATTTT.

The chain carries TRBV10-3 and TRBJ2-3; TRBD2 matches 8 bases. The CDR3 length is 16 residues. V shed 3 bases, J shed 2 bases, and the junction held 7 bases outside the gene matches. The germline CDR1 and CDR2 sequences are ENHRY and SYGVKD. The CDR3 DNA is TGTGCCATCAGTGATAGGGGACTAGACTCCACAGATACGCAGTATTTT. This codes for CAISDRGLDSTDTQYF.

This clone appeared once. The chain links TRBV18 to TRBJ1-5, with D possibly matching TRBD1 (5 bases). Germline assignment: CDR1 KGHSH and CDR2 LQKENI. This CDR3 contains 15 residues. V lost 4 bases and J 5 bases, leaving 15 bases between the germline ends. The CDR3 region is CASSQTRDRYQPQHF. CDR3 nucleotide sequence: TGTGCCAGCTCACAAACCCGGGACCGATATCAGCCCCAGCATTTT. The complete variable domain, with remaining parts taken from reference TRBV18 and TRBJ1-5, reads NAGVMQNPRHLVRRRGQEARLRCSPMKGHSHVYWYRQLPEEGLKFMVYLQKENIIDESGMPKERFSAEFPKEGPSILRIQQVVRGDSAAYFCASSQTRDRYQPQHFGDGTRLSIL.

This clone was recorded a few times. The chain links TRBV6-5 to TRBJ2-2; 9 nucleotides agree with TRBD1. Per the germline V gene, CDR1 is MNHEY and CDR2 is SVGAGI. This CDR3 has 13 amino acids. Trimming removed 6 bases from V and 6 bases from J; junction bases left unmatched: 2. The CDR3 region has the DNA TGTGCCAGCAGCTGGGACAGGGCCGGGGAGCTGTTTTTT. Protein product: CASSWDRAGELFF.

The chain recombines TRBV18 with TRBJ1-2; a possible D gene is TRBD1 (6 bases). Trimming took off 3 bases at V and 1 base at J, with 15 bases between the two ends. Germline CDR1 and CDR2: KGHSH and LQKENI. The length of the CDR3 is 16 residues. CDR3 protein: CASSPDTGPVNYGYTF. CDR3 nucleotides: TGTGCCAGCTCACCCGATACAGGGCCCGTTAACTATGGCTACACCTTC.

The rearrangement uses TRBV6-6 and TRBJ1-3; D is perhaps TRBD1 (6 bases). Trimming shortened V by 10 bases and J by 0 bases, and 13 bases separated the two germline ends. CDR3 length equals 14 residues. From germline, CDR1 is MNHNY and CDR2 SVGAGI (reference sequence). CDR3 coding DNA: TGTGCCACCCTAAAGGGGGACTCTGGAAACACCATATATTTT. Amino acid sequence: CATLKGDSGNTIYF.

V gene TRBV7-3 combines with J gene TRBJ1-5; D uncertain. The CDR3 is made up of 13 amino acids. V gave up 1 base and J gave up 4 bases, with 5 bases separating them. CDR1 and CDR2 from the germline V gene are SGHTA and FQGTGA. The CDR3 DNA reads TGTGCCAGCAGCTTAAGTCAGAATCAGCCCCAGCATTTT. Protein: CASSLSQNQPQHF.

The J gene is TRBJ2-2, the V gene TRBV21-1; the D call TRBD1 from the table was never checked on the DNA. TRBV21-1 corresponds to a pseudogene. There are 16 residues in the CDR3. Here the CDR3 DNA reads TGTGCCAGCAGCAAAAGTGCGGGACAGGGGCCCGGGGAGCTGTTTTTT. Its translation is CASSKSAGQGPGELFF.

This clone has a handful of counts. The rearrangement joins TRBV6-1 to TRBJ1-3; perhaps TRBD1 as D (6 bases). V was shortened by 2 bases and J by 4 bases, with 12 bases between the two germline ends. CDR1 and CDR2 from the germline V gene are MNHNS and SASEGT. This CDR3 comprises 15 residues. The CDR3 loop reads CASSETGLGGNTIYF. In DNA form, the CDR3 reads TGTGCCAGCAGTGAAACAGGGTTGGGAGGAAACACCATATATTTT.

The rearrangement uses TRBV5-1 and TRBJ2-3; the D is unclear. CDR3 length: 12 amino acids. The ends were cut back, 0 bases at V and 3 bases at J, with 2 bases in the middle. Germline V CDR1 and CDR2: SGHRS, YFSETQ. CDR3 DNA sequence: TGCGCCAGCAGCTTGGTGACAGATACGCAGTATTTT. It encodes CASSLVTDTQYF.

The chain uses TRBV18 and TRBJ2-7, with D possibly matching TRBD2 (5 bases). Germline assignment: CDR1 KGHSH and CDR2 LQKENI. The length of the CDR3 is 13 residues. Between the trimmed V and J ends, which lost 3 bases and 5 bases, there was a span of 11 bases. The CDR3 region has the DNA TGTGCCAGCTCACCTTCCCCAGCGGACGAGCAGTACGTC. It codes for CASSPSPADEQYV.

The gene calls are TRBV10-1 and TRBJ2-1; TRBD1 matches 10 bases. The CDR3 has 14 residues. Looked up from germline, CDR1 is WNHNN and CDR2 is SYGVQD (reference sequence). CDR3 residues: CVPFPGQGYNEQFF. The CDR3 nucleotides are TGCGTCCCATTCCCGGGACAGGGGTACAATGAGCAGTTCTTC.

In its sample, this clone was seen once. The CDR3 coding sequence is TGCGCCAGCAGCTCACAGGGGCTCCAAGAGACCCAGTACTTC. It translates to CASSSQGLQETQYF. The genes are TRBV5-1 and TRBJ2-5; 7 bases match TRBD1. CDR3 length: 14 amino acids. Germline V gene lookup returns CDR1 SGHRS and CDR2 YFSETQ. V shed 3 bases, J shed 1 base, and the junction held 3 bases outside the gene matches.

In this sample, this clone turned up once. The rearrangement joins TRBV10-3 to TRBJ1-3; D call uncertain. The germline V gene has CDR1 ENHRY and CDR2 SYGVKD. Trimming pared 3 bases from V and 2 bases from J, leaving 8 bases between. This CDR3 has 14 residues. The chain's CDR3 is CAISDGATGNTIYF. The CDR3 nucleotides are TGTGCCATCAGTGACGGCGCTACTGGAAACACCATATATTTT.

The chain links TRBV11-2 to TRBJ1-1; D not certain. CDR3 size: 13 residues. Germline V gene sequence: CDR1 SGHAT, CDR2 FQNNGV. V was pared by 4 bases and J by 0 bases, with 6 bases between. DNA for the CDR3: TGTGCCAGCAGCTCTACCATGAACACTGAAGCTTTCTTT. As protein: CASSSTMNTEAFF.

The table lists this clone with a few counts. The chain links TRBV28 to TRBJ1-5, with 11 bases lining up with TRBD1. The CDR3 extends over 18 amino acids. J was trimmed by 2 bases and V by 7 bases; bases with no gene match: 13. Per the germline V gene, CDR1 is MDHEN and CDR2 is SYDVKM. The CDR3 protein is CASKVGQGVFLGNQPQHF. CDR3 DNA: TGTGCCAGCAAGGTGGGACAGGGGGTTTTTTTGGGCAATCAGCCCCAGCATTTT. Drawing the rest from reference TRBV28 and TRBJ1-5, the complete variable domain is DVKVTQSSRYLVKRTGEKVFLECVQDMDHENMFWYRQDPGLGLRLIYFSYDVKMKEKGDIPEGYSVSREKKERFSLILESASTNQTSMYLCASKVGQGVFLGNQPQHFGDGTRLSIL.

The chain couples TRBV10-3 to TRBJ2-5; D call uncertain. This CDR3 is 15 amino acids long. Per germline, CDR1 ENHRY and CDR2 SYGVKD. The germline V and J ends were trimmed by 4 bases and 2 bases, with 14 bases remaining between them. CDR3 region: CAISASMFGQETQYF. DNA for the CDR3: TGTGCCATCAGTGCGTCTATGTTCGGACAAGAGACCCAGTACTTC.

The rearrangement uses TRBV2 and TRBJ2-2, with 12 positions matching TRBD2. J was trimmed by 5 bases and V by 6 bases; bases with no gene match: 4. CDR3 length: 15 residues. CDR1 and CDR2 from the germline V gene are SNHLY and FYNNEI. This CDR3 is CASRIGLAGTGELFF. CDR3 in DNA: TGTGCCAGCAGGATCGGACTAGCGGGAACCGGGGAGCTGTTTTTT.

The J gene is TRBJ1-2, the V gene TRBV7-9; unclear D gene. Per the germline V gene, CDR1 is SEHNR and CDR2 is FQNEAQ (reference sequence). Trimming left V 5 bases short and J 5 bases short, with 9 bases between. This CDR3 comprises 12 residues. The CDR3 spells CASSQDVYGYTF. As DNA, the CDR3 is TGTGCCAGCAGCCAGGACGTTTATGGCTACACCTTC.

CDR3 coding DNA: TGTGCCACCGCTGAGTTTAACCAAGAGACCCAGTACTTC. It specifies CATAEFNQETQYF. This sequence joins TRBV19 and TRBJ2-5; D is undetermined. There are 13 residues in the CDR3. V was cut by 10 bases and J by 0 bases, with 12 bases left in between. CDR1 and CDR2 from the germline V gene are LNHDA and SQIVND (reference sequence).

This clone turned up a few times. The chain recombines TRBV7-6 with TRBJ2-7, with 8 bases matching TRBD1. V shed 5 bases, J shed 5 bases, and the junction held 14 bases outside the gene matches. This CDR3 contains 16 residues. Germline V gene sequence: CDR1 SGHVS, CDR2 FNYEAQ. As DNA, the CDR3 is TGTGCCAGCAGCCCCGTTAGGCAGGGGGCCACGAACGAGCAGTACTTC. Translated, it gives CASSPVRQGATNEQYF. Using reference TRBV7-6 and TRBJ2-7 for the parts outside the CDR3, the full variable domain is GAGVSQSPRYKVTKRGQDVALRCDPISGHVSLYWYRQALGQGPEFLTYFNYEAQQDKSGLPNDRFSAERPEGSISTLTIQRTEQRDSAMYRCASSPVRQGATNEQYFGPGTRLTVT.

This clone appeared a single time. The CDR3 protein is CASSPGQGFEKLFF. Written as DNA, the CDR3 is TGCGCCAGCAGCCCGGGACAGGGATTTGAAAAACTGTTTTTT. J is TRBJ1-4 and V is TRBV5-1; 9 bases map to TRBD1. This CDR3 is built from 14 residues. Germline V lookup: CDR1 SGHRS, CDR2 YFSETQ. J gave up 7 bases and V 4 bases, and 5 bases lay outside the gene matches.

The chain joins TRBV2 to TRBJ2-4; D unclear. V lost 3 bases to trimming and J lost 7 bases, with 10 bases between them. The CDR3 extends over 13 amino acids. Germline V gene lookup returns CDR1 SNHLY and CDR2 FYNNEI. CDR3 DNA sequence: TGTGCCAGCAGTGAGGCACAGATTAACATTCAGTACTTC. The encoded protein is CASSEAQINIQYF. Based on the CDR3 plus reference TRBV2 and TRBJ2-4, the full variable domain is EPEVTQTPSHQVTQMGQEVILRCVPISNHLYFYWYRQILGQKVEFLVSFYNNEISEKSEIFDDQFSVERPDGSNFTLKIRSTKLEDSAMYFCASSEAQINIQYFGAGTRLSVL.

The chain recombines TRBV7-2 with TRBJ1-6, with TRBD1 as a possible D gene (5 bases). CDR3 length: 13 residues. Germline CDR1 SGHTA, CDR2 FQGNSA. Trimming left V 3 bases short and J 10 bases short, with 10 bases between. The CDR3 reads CASSLRGGSPLHF. CDR3 nucleotides: TGTGCCAGCAGCTTGCGTGGGGGGTCACCCCTCCACTTT. Full variable domain (missing parts from reference TRBV7-2 and TRBJ1-6): GAGVSQSPSNKVTEKGKDVELRCDPISGHTALYWYRQSLGQGLEFLIYFQGNSAPDKSGLPSDRFSAERTGGSVSTLTIQRTQQEDSAVYLCASSLRGGSPLHFGNGTRLTVT.

The V gene is TRBV14, the J gene TRBJ1-3; D gene uncertain. V dropped 5 bases and J dropped 4 bases, with 18 bases sitting between them. The CDR3 runs to 16 residues. The germline V gene has CDR1 SGHDN and CDR2 FVKESK. As DNA, the CDR3 is TGTGCCAGCAGCGAGATAGGCCTCCTCCCAGGAAACACCATATATTTT. This translates into CASSEIGLLPGNTIYF.

The chain uses TRBV28 and TRBJ1-5; 7 nucleotides align to TRBD1. Germline-derived CDR1 and CDR2 are MDHEN and SYDVKM. The CDR3 runs 13 residues. After removal of 8 bases from V and 7 bases from J, the junction contained 8 bases not matched to a gene. CDR3 sequence reads: CASQTGSRQPQHF. CDR3 nucleotide sequence: TGTGCCAGCCAGACAGGGTCAAGGCAGCCCCAGCATTTT.